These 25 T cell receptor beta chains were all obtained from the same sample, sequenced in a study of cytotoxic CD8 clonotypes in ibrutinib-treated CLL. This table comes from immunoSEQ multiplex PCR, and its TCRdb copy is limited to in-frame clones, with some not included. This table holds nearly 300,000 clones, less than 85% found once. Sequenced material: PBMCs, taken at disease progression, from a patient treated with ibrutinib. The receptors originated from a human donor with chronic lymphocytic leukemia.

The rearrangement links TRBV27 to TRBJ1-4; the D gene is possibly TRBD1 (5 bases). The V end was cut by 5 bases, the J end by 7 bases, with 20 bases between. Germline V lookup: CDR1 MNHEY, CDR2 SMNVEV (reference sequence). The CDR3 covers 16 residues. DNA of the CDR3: TGTGCCAGCAGTCCGTCAGGCTGGGGGTGGGGTGAAAAACTGTTTTTT. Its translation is CASSPSGWGWGEKLFF.

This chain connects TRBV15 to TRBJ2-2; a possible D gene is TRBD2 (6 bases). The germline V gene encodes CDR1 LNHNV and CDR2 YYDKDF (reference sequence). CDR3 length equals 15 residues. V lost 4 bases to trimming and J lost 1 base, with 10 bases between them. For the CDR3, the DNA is TGTGCCACCAGCAAGGGCGGGGTGAACACCGGGGAGCTGTTTTTT. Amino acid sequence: CATSKGGVNTGELFF.

CDR3 loop: CASSARDYDSYNEQFF. CDR3 sequence (DNA): TGTGCCAGCAGCGCCCGGGACTACGACTCCTACAATGAGCAGTTCTTC. The chain has TRBV9 and TRBJ2-1; 7 nucleotides align to TRBD2. The V segment lost 3 bases and the J segment 0 bases; nucleotides outside the gene matches: 6. CDR3 length: 16 residues. The V gene's germline CDR1 is SGDLS and CDR2 YYNGEE.

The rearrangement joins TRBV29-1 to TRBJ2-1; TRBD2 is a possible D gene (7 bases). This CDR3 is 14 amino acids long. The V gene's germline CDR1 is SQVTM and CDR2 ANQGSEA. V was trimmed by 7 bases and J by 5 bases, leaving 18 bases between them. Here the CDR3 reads CSASLAGADNEQFF. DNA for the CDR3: TGCAGCGCAAGTCTGGCGGGGGCTGACAATGAGCAGTTCTTC.

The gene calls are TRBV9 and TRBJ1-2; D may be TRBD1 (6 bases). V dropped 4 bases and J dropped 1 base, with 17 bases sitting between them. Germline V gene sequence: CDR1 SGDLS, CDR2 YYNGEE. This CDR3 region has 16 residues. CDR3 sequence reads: CASSSPRDTFNYGYTF. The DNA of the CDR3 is TGTGCCAGCAGCTCACCCCGGGACACTTTTAACTATGGCTACACCTTC.

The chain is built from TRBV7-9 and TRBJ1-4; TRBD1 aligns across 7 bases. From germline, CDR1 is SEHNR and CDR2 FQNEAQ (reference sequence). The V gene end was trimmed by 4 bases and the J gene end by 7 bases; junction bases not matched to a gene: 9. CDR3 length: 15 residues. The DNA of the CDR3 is TGTGCCAGCAGCTCATCCGGGGACAGAAGTGAAAAACTGTTTTTT. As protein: CASSSSGDRSEKLFF.

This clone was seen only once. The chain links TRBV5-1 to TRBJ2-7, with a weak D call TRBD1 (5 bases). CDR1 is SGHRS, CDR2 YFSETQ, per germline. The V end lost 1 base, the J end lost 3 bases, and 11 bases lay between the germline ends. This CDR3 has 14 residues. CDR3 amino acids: CASSLSPGNYEQYF. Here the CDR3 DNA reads TGCGCCAGCAGCTTGAGTCCAGGGAACTACGAGCAGTACTTC. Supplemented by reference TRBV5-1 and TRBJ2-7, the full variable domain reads KAGVTQTPRYLIKTRGQQVTLSCSPISGHRSVSWYQQTPGQGLQFLFEYFSETQRNKGNFPGRFSGRQFSNSRSEMNVSTLELGDSALYLCASSLSPGNYEQYFGPGTRLTVT.

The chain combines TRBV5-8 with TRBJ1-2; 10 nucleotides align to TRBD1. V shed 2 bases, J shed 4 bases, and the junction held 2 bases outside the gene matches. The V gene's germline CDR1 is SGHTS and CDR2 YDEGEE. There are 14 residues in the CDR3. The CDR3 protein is CASSFGTGAYGYTF. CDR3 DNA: TGTGCCAGCAGCTTTGGGACAGGGGCCTATGGCTACACCTTC.

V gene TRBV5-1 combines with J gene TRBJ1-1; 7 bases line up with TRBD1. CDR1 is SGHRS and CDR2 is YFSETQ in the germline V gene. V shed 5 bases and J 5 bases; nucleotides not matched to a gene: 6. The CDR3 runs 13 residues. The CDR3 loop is CASRYRGGTEAFF. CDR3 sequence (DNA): TGCGCCAGCAGATACAGGGGTGGTACTGAAGCTTTCTTT.

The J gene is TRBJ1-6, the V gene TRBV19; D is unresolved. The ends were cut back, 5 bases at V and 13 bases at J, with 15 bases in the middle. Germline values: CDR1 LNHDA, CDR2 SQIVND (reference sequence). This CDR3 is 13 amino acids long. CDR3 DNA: TGTGCCAGTAGTCCCTATACGCTTGGGCCCCTCCACTTT. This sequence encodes CASSPYTLGPLHF.

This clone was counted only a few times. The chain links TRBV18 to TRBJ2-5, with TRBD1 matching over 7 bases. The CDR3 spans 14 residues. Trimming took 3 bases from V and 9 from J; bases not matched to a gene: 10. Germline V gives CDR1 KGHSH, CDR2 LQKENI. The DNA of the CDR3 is TGTGCCAGCTCACCCCGACAGGGCTTTGGGGCCCAGTACTTC. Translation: CASSPRQGFGAQYF.

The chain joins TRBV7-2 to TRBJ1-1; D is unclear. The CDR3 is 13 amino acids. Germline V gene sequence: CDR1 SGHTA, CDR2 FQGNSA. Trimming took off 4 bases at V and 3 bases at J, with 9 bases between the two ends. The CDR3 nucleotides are TGTGCCAGCAGCTCGGACGAGGACACTGAAGCTTTCTTT. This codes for CASSSDEDTEAFF. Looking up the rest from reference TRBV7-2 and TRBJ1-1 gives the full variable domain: GAGVSQSPSNKVTEKGKDVELRCDPISGHTALYWYRQSLGQGLEFLIYFQGNSAPDKSGLPSDRFSAERTGGSVSTLTIQRTQQEDSAVYLCASSSDEDTEAFFGQGTRLTVV.

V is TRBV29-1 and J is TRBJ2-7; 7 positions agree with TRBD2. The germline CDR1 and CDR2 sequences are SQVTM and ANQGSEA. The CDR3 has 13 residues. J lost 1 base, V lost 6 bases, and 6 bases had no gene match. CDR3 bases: TGCAGCGTCTGGGGGGGGATTTCCTACGAGCAGTACTTC. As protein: CSVWGGISYEQYF.

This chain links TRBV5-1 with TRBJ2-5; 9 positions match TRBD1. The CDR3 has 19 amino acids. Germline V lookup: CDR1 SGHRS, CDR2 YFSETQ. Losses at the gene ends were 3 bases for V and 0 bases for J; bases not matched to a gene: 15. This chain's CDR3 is CASSSITKSRQGDQETQYF. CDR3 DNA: TGCGCCAGCAGCTCTATAACTAAAAGCCGACAGGGGGACCAAGAGACCCAGTACTTC.

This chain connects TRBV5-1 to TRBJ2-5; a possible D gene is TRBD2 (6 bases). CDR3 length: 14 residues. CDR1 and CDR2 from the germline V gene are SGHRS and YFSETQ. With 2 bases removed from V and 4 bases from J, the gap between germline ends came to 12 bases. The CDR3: CASSLRGLGETQYF. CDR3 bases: TGCGCCAGCAGCTTAAGGGGACTGGGAGAGACCCAGTACTTC.

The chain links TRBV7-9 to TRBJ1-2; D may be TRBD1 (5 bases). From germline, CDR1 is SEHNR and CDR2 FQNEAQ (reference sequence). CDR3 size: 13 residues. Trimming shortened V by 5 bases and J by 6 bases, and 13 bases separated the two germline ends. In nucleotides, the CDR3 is TGTGCCAGCAGCCTGCAGGGTGGGGATGGCTACACCTTC. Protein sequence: CASSLQGGDGYTF.

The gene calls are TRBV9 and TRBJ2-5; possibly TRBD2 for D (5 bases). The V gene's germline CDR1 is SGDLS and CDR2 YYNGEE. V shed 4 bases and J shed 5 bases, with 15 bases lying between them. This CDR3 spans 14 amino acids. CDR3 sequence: CASSPREGEETQYF. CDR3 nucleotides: TGTGCCAGCAGCCCCCGAGAGGGAGAGGAGACCCAGTACTTC.

This chain's CDR3 is CASSYSGLAGGQETQYF. CDR3 sequence (DNA): TGTGCCAGCAGCTACTCGGGGCTAGCGGGAGGGCAAGAGACCCAGTACTTC. The J gene is TRBJ2-5, the V gene TRBV21-1; the table calls TRBD2, which could not be checked here. TRBV21-1 is designated a pseudogene. This CDR3 comprises 17 residues.

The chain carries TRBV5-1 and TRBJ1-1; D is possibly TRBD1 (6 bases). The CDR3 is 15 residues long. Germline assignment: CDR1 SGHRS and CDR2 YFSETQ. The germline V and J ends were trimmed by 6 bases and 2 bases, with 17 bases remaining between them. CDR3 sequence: CASNWRGGTNTEAFF. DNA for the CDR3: TGCGCCAGCAACTGGAGAGGGGGGACTAACACTGAAGCTTTCTTT.

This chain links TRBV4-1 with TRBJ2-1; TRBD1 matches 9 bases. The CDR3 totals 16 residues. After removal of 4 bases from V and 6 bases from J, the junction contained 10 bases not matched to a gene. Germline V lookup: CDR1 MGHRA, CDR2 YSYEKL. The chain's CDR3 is CASSPLTGGRVNEQFF. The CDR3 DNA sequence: TGCGCCAGCAGCCCCTTAACAGGGGGCCGCGTCAATGAGCAGTTCTTC.

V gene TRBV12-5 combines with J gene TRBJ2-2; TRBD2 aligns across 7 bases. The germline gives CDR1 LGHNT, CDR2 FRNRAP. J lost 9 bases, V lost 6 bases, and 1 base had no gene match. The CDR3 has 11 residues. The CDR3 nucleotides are TGTGCTAGTGGAGCGGGGTGGGAGCTGTTTTTT. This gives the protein CASGAGWELFF.

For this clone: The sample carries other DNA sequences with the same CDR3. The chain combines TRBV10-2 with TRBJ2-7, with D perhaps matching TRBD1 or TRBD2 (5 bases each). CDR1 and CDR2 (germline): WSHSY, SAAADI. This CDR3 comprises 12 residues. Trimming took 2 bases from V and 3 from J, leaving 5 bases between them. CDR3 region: CASSEGGYEQYF. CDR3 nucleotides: TGCGCCAGCAGTGAGGGGGGCTACGAGCAGTACTTC.

CDR3 residues: CASGEAIDYGYTF. Here the CDR3 DNA reads TGTGCCAGCGGAGAGGCGATAGACTATGGCTACACCTTC. The chain joins TRBV27 to TRBJ1-2; unclear D gene. The V end lost 8 bases, the J end lost 3 bases, and 13 bases lay between the germline ends. Germline CDR1 and CDR2: MNHEY and SMNVEV (reference sequence). The CDR3 loop spans 13 amino acids.

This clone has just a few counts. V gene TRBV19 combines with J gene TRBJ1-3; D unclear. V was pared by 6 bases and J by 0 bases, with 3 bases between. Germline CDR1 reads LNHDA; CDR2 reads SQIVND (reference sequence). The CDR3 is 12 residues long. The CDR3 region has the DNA TGTGCCAGTAGGCCCTCTGGAAACACCATATATTTT. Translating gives CASRPSGNTIYF.

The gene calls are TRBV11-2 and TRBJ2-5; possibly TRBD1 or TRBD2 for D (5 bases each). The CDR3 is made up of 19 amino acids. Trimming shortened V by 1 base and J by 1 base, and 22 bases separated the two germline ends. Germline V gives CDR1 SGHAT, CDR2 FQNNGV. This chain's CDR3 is CASSLVRGRESRRQETQYF. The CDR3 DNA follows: TGTGCCAGCAGCTTAGTTAGGGGAAGGGAGAGCCGGCGCCAAGAGACCCAGTACTTC.